The 8 T cell receptor beta chains reported below all come from one sample, sequenced in a study of blood T cell repertoires in COVID-19 (dated by TCRdb to about 2020). Library preparation used the immunoSEQ multiplex PCR assay. TCRdb carries this immuneACCESS record with in-frame sequences only. Its versions omit some clonotypes, under half of them owing to an unresolved V gene in the studies checked, with the rest unexplained. Present in this sample are under 250,000 clones, 75% to 90% of which were seen just once. 5.5% to 6.5% of the sample belongs to the ten largest clones. Input material: peripheral blood. The receptors derive from a man aged 55 to 70 who had recovered from COVID-19.

This chain uses TRBV10-3 with TRBJ1-5; D gene ambiguous. CDR3 length equals 13 residues. Per germline, CDR1 ENHRY and CDR2 SYGVKD. V was clipped by 10 bases and J by 4 bases, with 14 bases between them. CDR3 loop: CATYASGNQPQHF. DNA for the CDR3: TGTGCCACCTATGCTTCGGGTAATCAGCCCCAGCATTTT.

The chain is built from TRBV6-5 and TRBJ2-3, with a weak D call TRBD2 (6 bases). In germline, CDR1 is MNHEY, CDR2 SVGAGI. With 8 bases removed from V and 7 bases from J, the gap between germline ends came to 10 bases. The CDR3 sequence is 11 residues long. The CDR3 DNA is TGTGCCAGCGCGGGGTTGAATACGCAGTATTTT. Residues: CASAGLNTQYF.

The gene calls are TRBV27 and TRBJ1-1, with unresolved D. CDR3 length equals 12 residues. CDR1 and CDR2 from the germline V gene are MNHEY and SMNVEV (reference sequence). V was clipped by 7 bases and J by 6 bases, with 12 bases between them. CDR3 coding DNA: TGTGCCAGCACTCGGGGAAGACCTGAAGCTTTCTTT. This encodes CASTRGRPEAFF.

The CDR3 protein is CASSQGHYGYTF. As DNA, the CDR3 is TGTGCCAGCAGCCAGGGCCACTATGGCTACACCTTC. This sequence joins TRBV5-6 and TRBJ1-2, with D possibly being TRBD1 (5 bases). The CDR3 loop spans 12 amino acids. V was cut by 4 bases and J by 3 bases, with 7 bases left in between. The germline V gene encodes CDR1 SGHDT and CDR2 YYEEEE.

The chain joins TRBV27 to TRBJ1-2; no clear D. Per the germline V gene, CDR1 is MNHEY and CDR2 is SMNVEV (reference sequence). V was shortened by 4 bases and J by 9 bases, with 15 bases between the two germline ends. This CDR3 spans 13 amino acids. The CDR3 protein is CASSYSDGVSYTF. The CDR3 DNA is TGTGCCAGCAGTTACTCAGACGGGGTTAGCTACACCTTC.

The rearrangement joins TRBV6-5 to TRBJ2-1, with 8 nucleotides matching TRBD2. Germline CDR1 and CDR2: MNHEY and SVGAGI. Trimming took 7 bases from V and 7 from J; bases not matched to a gene: 3. This CDR3 has 12 residues. CDR3 DNA: TGTGCCAGCAAGGCGGGAGGTAATGAGCAGTTCTTC. Protein product: CASKAGGNEQFF.

The chain employs TRBV5-6 and TRBJ1-2; D uncertain. This CDR3 has 13 amino acids. Germline values: CDR1 SGHDT, CDR2 YYEEEE. V was shortened by 1 base and J by 2 bases, with 6 bases between the two germline ends. CDR3 sequence reads: CASSLTQNYGYTF. The CDR3 nucleotides are TGTGCCAGCAGCTTGACACAGAACTATGGCTACACCTTC.

V is TRBV4-3 and J is TRBJ2-3; TRBD2 is a possible D gene (6 bases). The ends were cut back, 0 bases at V and 5 bases at J, with 9 bases in the middle. This CDR3 spans 14 amino acids. Germline-derived CDR1 and CDR2 are LGHNA and YSLEER. The CDR3 DNA follows: TGCGCCAGCAGCCAAGATATGGGGGGAGATACGCAGTATTTT. It yields the protein CASSQDMGGDTQYF.